One sample yielded the 17 T cell receptor beta chains listed below, sequenced in a study of blood T cell repertoires in COVID-19. Profiled with immunoSEQ multiplex PCR; TCRdb holds only in-frame clones, not every one. The data hold some 170,000 clones, with roughly 76% observed a single time. Input material: peripheral blood. The receptors here all came from a woman in her fifties or sixties with active or convalescent COVID-19.

The genes are TRBV28 and TRBJ1-2, with TRBD1 as a possible D gene (5 bases). V was trimmed by 3 bases and J by 0 bases, leaving 8 bases between them. Germline V gives CDR1 MDHEN, CDR2 SYDVKM. This CDR3 is 14 amino acids long. For the CDR3, the DNA is TGTGCCAGCAGTTTTGGGGCGGCTAACTATGGCTACACCTTC. Translation: CASSFGAANYGYTF.

The chain recombines TRBV28 with TRBJ1-1; TRBD1 matches at 7 bases. V dropped 6 bases and J dropped 0; count of bases not matched to a gene: 10. The CDR3 spans 16 residues. From germline, CDR1 is MDHEN and CDR2 SYDVKM. DNA for the CDR3: TGTGCCAGCAGACTGGACAGGCATAAAATGAACACTGAAGCTTTCTTT. This sequence encodes CASRLDRHKMNTEAFF.

The chain is built from TRBV9 and TRBJ2-1; the D gene is possibly TRBD2 (5 bases). With 0 bases removed from V and 9 bases from J, the gap between germline ends came to 16 bases. The CDR3 consists of 15 residues. Germline-derived CDR1 and CDR2 are SGDLS and YYNGEE. Written as DNA, the CDR3 is TGTGCCAGCAGCGTAGGGTCCAACCCCCGGGGTGAGCAGTTCTTC. It yields the protein CASSVGSNPRGEQFF.

This clone was seen only a few times. The chain employs TRBV6-4 and TRBJ2-2; TRBD1 might be the D (5 bases). The V gene's germline CDR1 is MRHNA and CDR2 SNTAGT. The germline V and J ends were trimmed by 4 bases and 0 bases, with 12 bases remaining between them. The CDR3 loop spans 16 amino acids. CDR3 nucleotide sequence: TGTGCCAGCAGTGCCCAGGGCCCAGCGAACACCGGGGAGCTGTTTTTT. This gives the protein CASSAQGPANTGELFF.

This clone has more than one count but fewer than ten. V gene TRBV18 combines with J gene TRBJ1-2; the match to TRBD1 covers 7 bases. Germline CDR1 is KGHSH and CDR2 is LQKENI. V was clipped by 3 bases and J by 4 bases; unmatched bases: 11. CDR3 length: 16 residues. In DNA, the CDR3 is TGTGCCAGCTCACCTTCAACAGGGGTTCTCCTCTATGGCTACACCTTC. This encodes CASSPSTGVLLYGYTF.

The chain employs TRBV7-4 and TRBJ1-5; D possibly corresponds to TRBD1 (5 bases). The germline V gene has CDR1 SGHVT and CDR2 SQSDAQ. V dropped 9 bases and J dropped 2 bases, with 17 bases sitting between them. The CDR3 totals 15 residues. The DNA for the CDR3 is TGTGCCAGATGGGGGGGATTATGGGGCAATCAGCCCCAGCATTTT. It is translated as CARWGGLWGNQPQHF.

The V gene is TRBV27, the J gene TRBJ1-2, with 9 bases aligning to TRBD1. Germline trimming cut 3 bases from V and 8 bases from J; bases unmatched to any gene: 7. Germline-derived CDR1 and CDR2 are MNHEY and SMNVEV (reference sequence). The CDR3 loop spans 14 amino acids. The DNA for the CDR3 is TGTGCCAGCAGTTTCGCGAGACAGGGGGGAGGCTACACCTTC. This gives the protein CASSFARQGGGYTF.

This clone was observed a few times. The chain links TRBV11-3 to TRBJ2-3, with D possibly being TRBD2 (6 bases). V shed 1 base and J shed 1 base, with 12 bases lying between them. This CDR3 contains 16 residues. Germline CDR1 SGHNT, CDR2 YENEEA. The CDR3 DNA reads as TGTGCCAGCAGCTTAGCCGGGGGAAGTGGCACAGATACGCAGTATTTT. It encodes CASSLAGGSGTDTQYF. Variable domain in full (rest from reference TRBV11-3 and TRBJ2-3): EAGVVQSPRYKIIEKKQPVAFWCNPISGHNTLYWYLQNLGQGPELLIRYENEEAVDDSQLPKDRFSAERLKGVDSTLKIQPAELGDSAVYLCASSLAGGSGTDTQYFGPGTRLTVL.

V is TRBV7-2 and J is TRBJ1-6; D uncertain. Germline assignment: CDR1 SGHTA and CDR2 FQGNSA. This CDR3 has 12 amino acids. V was pared by 5 bases and J by 8 bases, with 7 bases between. CDR3 loop: CASSHTDSPLHF. CDR3 nucleotide sequence: TGTGCCAGCAGCCATACAGATTCACCCCTCCACTTT.

This clone was found once. The rearrangement joins TRBV27 to TRBJ1-6; 7 bases agree with TRBD1. Unmatched junction bases numbered 15, after V lost 5 bases and J lost 11 bases. The CDR3 runs 16 residues. Germline CDR1 is MNHEY and CDR2 is SMNVEV (reference sequence). The CDR3: CASSPLRQGAEAPLHF. In nucleotides, the CDR3 is TGTGCCAGCAGTCCCCTTCGACAGGGCGCGGAGGCACCCCTCCACTTT.

This clone was counted once. The gene calls are TRBV9 and TRBJ2-3; weak D call: TRBD1 (6 bases). V was shortened by 4 bases and J by 1 base, with 7 bases between the two germline ends. CDR3 size: 13 residues. In germline, CDR1 is SGDLS, CDR2 YYNGEE. The CDR3 is CASSKGGTDTQYF. The CDR3 region has the DNA TGTGCCAGCAGCAAGGGGGGCACAGATACGCAGTATTTT.

For the CDR3, the DNA is TGTGCCAGCAGTCGGCCGGGTTACAATGAGCAGTTCTTC. Encoded protein: CASSRPGYNEQFF. The chain is built from TRBV28 and TRBJ2-1; D ambiguous. Trimming cost V 5 bases and J 4 bases, with 9 bases left between them. The CDR3 runs 13 residues. Germline CDR1 and CDR2: MDHEN and SYDVKM.

This clone has only one observation. The chain carries TRBV7-2 and TRBJ2-7, with 8 bases lining up with TRBD2. Germline CDR1 is SGHTA and CDR2 is FQGNSA. The CDR3 totals 14 residues. With 2 bases clipped from V and 3 bases from J, the junction kept 3 bases outside the gene matches. CDR3 loop: CASSLRLAGYEQYF. Written as DNA, the CDR3 is TGTGCCAGCAGCTTAAGGCTAGCGGGCTACGAGCAGTACTTC.

Only a few counts were recorded for this clone. The chain links TRBV30 to TRBJ1-1, with a weak D call TRBD1 (6 bases). The length of the CDR3 is 12 residues. CDR1 is GTSNPN, CDR2 SVGIG, per germline (reference sequence). Between the trimmed V and J ends, which lost 2 bases and 5 bases, there was a span of 9 bases. As DNA, the CDR3 is TGTGCCTGGAGTCAGGGGATAACTGAAGCTTTCTTT. This sequence encodes CAWSQGITEAFF.

The chain links TRBV18 to TRBJ2-1, with TRBD2 matching 11 bases. The CDR3 runs 15 residues. J was trimmed by 11 bases and V by 1 base; bases with no gene match: 7. Germline V gene lookup returns CDR1 KGHSH and CDR2 LQKENI. The CDR3 loop reads CASSPRGTSGGKQFF. The CDR3 DNA is TGTGCCAGCTCACCACGCGGGACTAGCGGCGGAAAGCAGTTCTTC.

The chain combines TRBV28 with TRBJ1-2, with 7 bases fitting TRBD1. The V gene end was trimmed by 6 bases and the J gene end by 1 base; junction bases not matched to a gene: 11. The CDR3 has 16 amino acids. Germline loops: CDR1 MDHEN, CDR2 SYDVKM. CDR3 protein: CASRGSTGPINYGYTF. CDR3 bases: TGTGCCAGCAGGGGTTCGACAGGGCCTATTAACTATGGCTACACCTTC.

In its sample, this clone was seen a few times. V is TRBV7-6 and J is TRBJ1-2, with D possibly being TRBD1 (6 bases). Trimming pared 2 bases from V and 3 bases from J, leaving 7 bases between. The CDR3 is made up of 13 amino acids. Per the germline V gene, CDR1 is SGHVS and CDR2 is FNYEAQ. CDR3 nucleotide sequence: TGTGCCAGCAGCTTACAGGGGTACTATGGCTACACCTTC. Protein: CASSLQGYYGYTF.